This T cell receptor beta chain is drawn from a study of blood T cell repertoires in COVID-19. Study overall: T cells, B-cell-depleted T cells, or PBMCs supplied cDNA or gDNA.

Original methodology: Estimation of nucleated cell counts relied on the amplification of reference gene primers. The method was immunoSEQ multiplex PCR; TCRdb's version includes in-frame clones alone and lacks a portion of them. That table gives V, J and clone size, and the DNA gave D and trimming. In the table there are roughly 330,000 clones, approximately 89% of which are singletons. Trimming stripped 1 base from V and 2 bases from J, with 8 bases between. From germline, CDR1 is SEHNR and CDR2 FQNEAQ (reference sequence). The CDR3 is 14 amino acids. About this clone itself: The identical CDR3 is also encoded by other nucleotide sequences in the sample.

Sequencing was performed on PBMCs or T cells enriched from blood (not recorded which). The chain recombines TRBV7-9 with TRBJ2-5; the D is unclear. This receptor was obtained from a woman aged 25 to 39 who had recovered from COVID-19. The CDR3 spells CASSLVGSQETQYF. CDR3 sequence (DNA): TGTGCCAGCAGCTTAGTCGGTTCACAAGAGACCCAGTACTTC.